The 24 T cell receptor beta chains reported below all come from one sample, sequenced in a study of cytomegalovirus exposure and HLA in healthy donors. PCR used 60 Vbeta primers and 13 Jbeta primers. TCRdb's table, derived via immunoSEQ multiplex PCR, lists solely in-frame clones and lacks some. Of 110,000 to 150,000 clones listed, about two thirds are singletons. Sequenced sample: PBMCs. The receptor source for this set is a man in his sixties in good health and CMV-seronegative.

V and J are TRBV30 and TRBJ2-5; 7 nucleotides match TRBD2. Germline lookup yields CDR1 GTSNPN and CDR2 SVGIG (reference sequence). J lost 5 bases, V lost 0 bases, and 9 bases had no gene match. The CDR3 sequence is 15 residues long. In DNA, the CDR3 is TGTGCCTGGAGTGTAGTGGGGGGGGATACGGAGACCCAGTACTTC. Translation gives CAWSVVGGDTETQYF.

The chain's CDR3 is CASSQWTSGYNEQFF. As DNA, the CDR3 is TGTGCCAGCAGTCAATGGACTAGCGGCTACAATGAGCAGTTCTTC. V usage is TRBV6-5 and J usage is TRBJ2-1; 10 nucleotides match TRBD2. Germline trimming cut 5 bases from V and 3 bases from J; bases unmatched to any gene: 4. The CDR3 covers 15 residues. The V gene's germline CDR1 is MNHEY and CDR2 SVGAGI.

The chain carries TRBV19 and TRBJ2-3; D gene ambiguous. This CDR3 region has 10 residues. From germline, CDR1 is LNHDA and CDR2 SQIVND (reference sequence). V dropped 6 bases and J dropped 6 bases, with 4 bases sitting between them. The CDR3, as DNA: TGTGCCAGTAGCTTCGATACGCAGTATTTT. As protein: CASSFDTQYF.

This rearrangement joins TRBV28 to TRBJ2-7; 10 positions match TRBD2. CDR1 is MDHEN and CDR2 is SYDVKM in the germline V gene. J gave up 2 bases and V 3 bases, and 7 bases lay outside the gene matches. CDR3 length: 16 residues. In DNA, the CDR3 is TGTGCCAGCAGTTTCCATAGCGGGGGGTCCCCCTACGAGCAGTACTTC. It specifies CASSFHSGGSPYEQYF.

This chain links TRBV4-1 with TRBJ1-2, with 10 bases identical to TRBD1. The CDR3 runs to 16 residues. Trimming removed 4 bases from V and 2 bases from J; junction bases left unmatched: 7. Germline assignment: CDR1 MGHRA and CDR2 YSYEKL. The CDR3 nucleotides are TGCGCCAGCAGCCTTACTAGGACAGGGGGGAACTATGGCTACACCTTC. It is translated as CASSLTRTGGNYGYTF.

V gene TRBV19 combines with J gene TRBJ2-5, with D maybe TRBD1 (6 bases). The germline V and J ends were trimmed by 4 bases and 5 bases, with 14 bases remaining between them. This CDR3 comprises 14 residues. Germline loops: CDR1 LNHDA, CDR2 SQIVND (reference sequence). The CDR3 DNA sequence: TGTGCCAGTAGTACCCGACAGGCGGCGGAGACCCAGTACTTC. Translating gives CASSTRQAAETQYF.

The chain joins TRBV28 to TRBJ1-2; D is unclear. Germline CDR1 and CDR2: MDHEN and SYDVKM. Trimming cost V 5 bases and J 5 bases, with 9 bases left between them. This CDR3 region has 12 residues. The CDR3 nucleotides read TGTGCCAGCAGTCTCTCCCCTTATGGCTACACCTTC. It yields the protein CASSLSPYGYTF.

Worth noting for this clone: Other DNA sequences of this sample code for an identical CDR3. CDR3 coding DNA: TGTGCCAGCAGCTTAGGGACAGGCTCCTACGAGCAGTACTTC. Translating gives CASSLGTGSYEQYF. The chain combines TRBV11-3 with TRBJ2-7; 7 bases agree with TRBD1. CDR1 and CDR2 (germline): SGHNT, YENEEA. This CDR3 has 14 residues. V lost 1 base, J lost 0 bases, and 0 bases stayed unmatched.

The J gene is TRBJ2-1, the V gene TRBV7-3; no firm D call. The CDR3 is made up of 18 amino acids. CDR1 is SGHTA and CDR2 is FQGTGA in the germline V gene. Between the trimmed V and J ends, which lost 2 bases and 2 bases, there was a span of 19 bases. For the CDR3, the DNA is TGTGCCAGCAGCTTAGGAGCCCTCAATCTCCAGACCTACAATGAGCAGTTCTTC. Translated, it gives CASSLGALNLQTYNEQFF. Supplemented by reference TRBV7-3 and TRBJ2-1, the full variable domain reads GAGVSQTPSNKVTEKGKYVELRCDPISGHTALYWYRQSLGQGPEFLIYFQGTGAADDSGLPNDRFFAVRPEGSVSTLKIQRTERGDSAVYLCASSLGALNLQTYNEQFFGPGTRLTVL.

V usage is TRBV6-6 and J usage is TRBJ2-7; D gene ambiguous. There are 16 residues in the CDR3. The germline CDR1 and CDR2 sequences are MNHNY and SVGAGI (reference sequence). Trimming took 0 bases from V and 0 from J, leaving 12 bases between them. In DNA, the CDR3 is TGTGCCAGCAGTTACTCCCCCCGGGTTAGCTCCTACGAGCAGTACTTC. Its translation: CASSYSPRVSSYEQYF.

The chain carries TRBV9 and TRBJ2-7, with 10 bases identical to TRBD2. Germline-derived CDR1 and CDR2 are SGDLS and YYNGEE. V lost 0 bases to trimming and J lost 6 bases; unmatched junction nucleotides: 3. The length of the CDR3 is 14 residues. This CDR3 is CASSVDLAGVEQYF. Written as DNA, the CDR3 is TGTGCCAGCAGCGTAGATCTAGCGGGAGTCGAGCAGTACTTC.

The count of this clone is one. This chain connects TRBV15 to TRBJ2-5; the match to TRBD2 covers 8 bases. CDR1 and CDR2 (germline): LNHNV, YYDKDF (reference sequence). J was trimmed by 2 bases and V by 6 bases; bases with no gene match: 11. This CDR3 is built from 16 residues. CDR3 nucleotide sequence: TGTGCCACCAGTCCCCTTTCGGGCGGGAGGCAAGAGACCCAGTACTTC. Translating gives CATSPLSGGRQETQYF.

This clone turned up a few times. The J gene is TRBJ2-4, the V gene TRBV7-3, with 8 bases identical to TRBD1. This CDR3 is 13 amino acids long. V trimming: 5 bases; J trimming: 8 bases; junction bases outside the gene matches: 5. Germline values: CDR1 SGHTA, CDR2 FQGTGA. The CDR3 reads CASSLDREDIQYF. As DNA, the CDR3 is TGTGCCAGCAGCCTGGACAGGGAAGACATTCAGTACTTC.

This chain connects TRBV19 to TRBJ1-2, with 10 bases fitting TRBD1. This CDR3 spans 14 amino acids. The V gene's germline CDR1 is LNHDA and CDR2 SQIVND (reference sequence). Unmatched junction bases numbered 6, after V lost 4 bases and J lost 7 bases. In DNA form, the CDR3 reads TGTGCCAGTAGTACGCCCGGGACAGGGGTTGGCTACACCTTC. Its protein is CASSTPGTGVGYTF.

The chain links TRBV7-6 to TRBJ2-1, with D possibly being TRBD1 (5 bases). The CDR3 covers 13 residues. The V end lost 1 base, the J end lost 8 bases, and 9 bases lay between the germline ends. Germline V gene data show CDR1 as SGHVS and CDR2 as FNYEAQ. CDR3 DNA sequence: TGTGCCAGCAGCTTAGGCCCCAGGGATGAGCAGTTCTTC. It yields the protein CASSLGPRDEQFF.

The V call is TRBV27, the J call TRBJ1-5; no clear D. V gave up 2 bases and J gave up 7 bases, with 12 bases separating them. CDR1 is MNHEY and CDR2 is SMNVEV in the germline V gene (reference sequence). This CDR3 has 14 amino acids. CDR3 amino acids: CASSLKAGRQPQHF. The CDR3 DNA sequence: TGTGCCAGCAGTTTAAAGGCGGGGAGGCAGCCCCAGCATTTT.

This chain connects TRBV9 to TRBJ1-2, with D tentatively TRBD1 (6 bases). V was trimmed by 2 bases and J by 0 bases, leaving 11 bases between them. The germline V gene encodes CDR1 SGDLS and CDR2 YYNGEE. This CDR3 comprises 15 residues. CDR3 in amino acids: CASSVLDRTNYGYTF. The CDR3 nucleotides are TGTGCCAGCAGCGTCCTCGACAGGACTAACTATGGCTACACCTTC.

In its sample, this clone was seen a few times. For the CDR3, the DNA is TGTGCCAGCAGTCCACAGGGTCAAAGGGAAGCTTTCTTT. Translation: CASSPQGQREAFF. The chain combines TRBV6-1 with TRBJ1-1; TRBD1 might be the D (6 bases). Germline values: CDR1 MNHNS, CDR2 SASEGT. CDR3 length: 13 residues. Deletions cut 5 bases from V and 8 bases from J, with 15 bases between.

The V gene is TRBV5-4, the J gene TRBJ2-1, with a tentative D call TRBD2 (5 bases). V lost 0 bases to trimming and J lost 3 bases, with 10 bases between them. The CDR3 is 15 amino acids. Germline V gene lookup returns CDR1 SGHNT and CDR2 YYREEE (reference sequence). The CDR3 sequence: CASSLGRTGYNEQFF. CDR3 bases: TGTGCCAGCAGCTTGGGGAGGACTGGCTACAATGAGCAGTTCTTC.

This clone has more than one count but fewer than ten. DNA of the CDR3: TGTGCCAGCAGCCCCCGACAGGGCTCGGTCTACGAGCAGTACTTC. This gives the protein CASSPRQGSVYEQYF. This chain links TRBV11-1 with TRBJ2-7; TRBD1 agrees at 7 bases. Losses at the gene ends were 5 bases for V and 3 bases for J; bases not matched to a gene: 10. The length of the CDR3 is 15 residues. CDR1 and CDR2 from the germline V gene are SGHAT and FQDESV (reference sequence).

V is TRBV28 and J is TRBJ2-7; the match to TRBD2 covers 7 bases. The J segment lost 0 bases and the V segment lost 5 bases, leaving 10 bases of the junction unmatched. Germline V gives CDR1 MDHEN, CDR2 SYDVKM. The CDR3 has 16 amino acids. CDR3 coding DNA: TGTGCCAGCAGTCTGCTAGGCGGGAGAGGCTCCTACGAGCAGTACTTC. Translated: CASSLLGGRGSYEQYF.

The V call is TRBV6-5, the J call TRBJ1-1, with a possible D match to TRBD1 (6 bases). Per germline, CDR1 MNHEY and CDR2 SVGAGI. The CDR3 has 14 amino acids. The V gene lost 6 bases and the J gene lost 1 base, with 12 bases spanning the gap. This chain's CDR3 is CASREPRGNTEAFF. The CDR3 nucleotides are TGTGCCAGCAGAGAACCCAGGGGGAACACTGAAGCTTTCTTT.

This chain links TRBV7-3 with TRBJ2-5; TRBD2 aligns across 9 bases. Trimming cost V 0 bases and J 6 bases; bases outside gene matches: 2. The germline V gene encodes CDR1 SGHTA and CDR2 FQGTGA. The CDR3 loop spans 14 amino acids. The CDR3 region has the DNA TGTGCCAGCAGCTTAACTAGCGGGAGCAAGACCCAGTACTTC. It encodes CASSLTSGSKTQYF. Complete variable domain (other parts from reference TRBV7-3 and TRBJ2-5): GAGVSQTPSNKVTEKGKYVELRCDPISGHTALYWYRQSLGQGPEFLIYFQGTGAADDSGLPNDRFFAVRPEGSVSTLKIQRTERGDSAVYLCASSLTSGSKTQYFGPGTRLLVL.

The chain is built from TRBV9 and TRBJ2-3, with a tentative D call TRBD2 (6 bases). Germline V lookup: CDR1 SGDLS, CDR2 YYNGEE. There are 15 residues in the CDR3. Trimming removed 3 bases at V and 0 bases at J, with 11 bases between. In DNA, the CDR3 is TGTGCCAGCAGCGCAGTAGCGGCAAGCACAGATACGCAGTATTTT. It codes for CASSAVAASTDTQYF.